These 30 T cell receptor beta chains were sequenced from one sample in a study of T cells in localized non-small cell lung cancer (dated by TCRdb to about 2020). Preparation of the library involved the immunoSEQ multiplex PCR assay. TCRdb retrieved this table from immuneACCESS and kept in-frame rearrangements only. Not all clones are present; in checked studies, unresolved V genes account for under half, and no reason is known for the remainder. The sample contains some 71,000 clones, around four fifths of them found a single time. The biggest ten clones account for about 13% of the sample. Sample: peripheral blood, taken before any cancer treatment. These receptors were taken from a female donor at least 60 years old with stage I lung adenocarcinoma.

This chain connects TRBV7-3 to TRBJ2-4; a possible D gene is TRBD2 (6 bases). V lost 2 bases and J lost 2, with 7 bases in between. The CDR3 is 14 residues long. Per germline, CDR1 SGHTA and CDR2 FQGTGA. The DNA of the CDR3 is TGTGCCAGCAGCTTAGGAGGGTCCAAAAACATTCAGTACTTC. Encoded protein: CASSLGGSKNIQYF.

The CDR3 is CAWVGGKANVLTF. DNA for the CDR3: TGTGCCTGGGTGGGGGGGAAGGCCAACGTCCTGACTTTC. The chain has TRBV30 and TRBJ2-6; 7 nucleotides match TRBD2. This CDR3 spans 13 amino acids. The junction had 4 bases not matched to a gene; V was cut back by 5 bases and J by 6 bases. Germline V lookup: CDR1 GTSNPN, CDR2 SVGIG (reference sequence).

The CDR3 DNA follows: TGTGCCAGCAGTAAGGGAACAGCAGCCTACGAGCAGTACTTC. As protein: CASSKGTAAYEQYF. The J gene is TRBJ2-7, the V gene TRBV6-5; D remains ambiguous. The CDR3 extends over 14 amino acids. In germline, CDR1 is MNHEY, CDR2 SVGAGI. The V and J ends lost 5 bases and 2 bases respectively, with 13 bases between them.

The V and J genes are TRBV5-1 and TRBJ2-5; 8 nucleotides line up with TRBD2. Germline lookup yields CDR1 SGHRS and CDR2 YFSETQ. This CDR3 region has 17 residues. Germline trimming cut 2 bases from V and 6 bases from J; bases unmatched to any gene: 15. The CDR3 coding sequence is TGCGCCAGCAGCTTCTCCCCGGGACTAGTGGATGGAAAGACCCAGTACTTC. It codes for CASSFSPGLVDGKTQYF.

The chain recombines TRBV6-6 with TRBJ2-7, with 9 bases identical to TRBD2. Germline trimming cut 6 bases from V and 2 bases from J; bases unmatched to any gene: 5. The CDR3 contains 14 residues. Looked up from germline, CDR1 is MNHNY and CDR2 is SVGAGI (reference sequence). CDR3 in amino acids: CASRGLAGAYEQYF. CDR3 nucleotides: TGTGCCAGCAGGGGGTTAGCGGGAGCCTACGAGCAGTACTTC.

This chain's CDR3 is CASRNTGNTEAFF. CDR3 coding DNA: TGTGCCAGCAGAAACACAGGGAACACTGAAGCTTTCTTT. The rearrangement links TRBV6-6 to TRBJ1-1; D possibly corresponds to TRBD1 (5 bases). The CDR3 covers 13 residues. CDR1 MNHNY and CDR2 SVGAGI come from the germline V gene (reference sequence). V dropped 6 bases and J dropped 1 base, with 9 bases sitting between them.

This clone was picked up a small number of times. The chain employs TRBV7-9 and TRBJ1-2, with D uncertain. The V end was cut by 5 bases, the J end by 8 bases, with 12 bases between. Germline loops: CDR1 SEHNR, CDR2 FQNEAQ (reference sequence). The CDR3 loop spans 12 amino acids. The CDR3 nucleotides read TGTGCCAGCAGCAACCAGAATGAGGGCTACACCTTC. Translated, it gives CASSNQNEGYTF.

This chain uses TRBV10-1 with TRBJ2-3, with D perhaps being TRBD1 or TRBD2 (5 bases each). The CDR3 extends over 13 amino acids. Per germline, CDR1 WNHNN and CDR2 SYGVQD (reference sequence). The V and J ends lost 7 bases and 0 bases respectively, with 8 bases between them. CDR3 sequence reads: CASNEGSTDTQYF. The CDR3 DNA reads TGCGCCAGCAACGAGGGGAGCACAGATACGCAGTATTTT.

The chain employs TRBV2 and TRBJ2-7, with TRBD1 identical over 9 bases. The germline CDR1 and CDR2 sequences are SNHLY and FYNNEI. The V and J ends lost 8 bases and 2 bases, in that order; junction bases with no gene match: 7. This CDR3 is 14 amino acids long. The CDR3 bases are TGTGCCAGCGGGGGGGACAGGGTAGCCTACGAGCAGTACTTC. Its protein is CASGGDRVAYEQYF.

CDR3 in DNA: TGTGCCAGCAGCCCAGTCGGCGGGACCGCCAATGAGCAGTTCTTC. Protein: CASSPVGGTANEQFF. The chain joins TRBV11-2 to TRBJ2-1; D perhaps matches TRBD2 (6 bases). V gave up 5 bases and J gave up 6 bases, with 17 bases separating them. The length of the CDR3 is 15 residues. Germline V CDR1 and CDR2: SGHAT, FQNNGV.

This chain uses TRBV5-4 with TRBJ1-1; D remains unclear. The CDR3 has 13 residues. Germline CDR1 reads SGHNT; CDR2 reads YYREEE (reference sequence). Trimming left V 4 bases short and J 5 bases short, with 12 bases between. The CDR3 loop reads CASSPKTGTEAFF. The CDR3 DNA is TGTGCCAGCAGCCCAAAGACGGGAACTGAAGCTTTCTTT.

The chain links TRBV30 to TRBJ1-4; 9 nucleotides align to TRBD1. The CDR3 loop spans 13 amino acids. Trimming removed 3 bases from V and 8 bases from J; junction bases left unmatched: 4. Germline V CDR1 and CDR2: GTSNPN, SVGIG (reference sequence). In DNA, the CDR3 is TGTGCCTGGAGCCCGGGACAGGGAGAAAAACTGTTTTTT. Translation gives CAWSPGQGEKLFF.

V and J are TRBV11-3 and TRBJ2-7, with D possibly matching TRBD2 (5 bases). CDR3 length: 15 amino acids. Per the germline V gene, CDR1 is SGHNT and CDR2 is YENEEA. V lost 1 base to trimming and J lost 5 bases, with 15 bases between them. The chain's CDR3 is CASSLVRGRANEQYF. In nucleotides, the CDR3 is TGTGCCAGCAGCTTAGTACGTGGGCGGGCGAACGAGCAGTACTTC. Variable domain in full (rest from reference TRBV11-3 and TRBJ2-7): EAGVVQSPRYKIIEKKQPVAFWCNPISGHNTLYWYLQNLGQGPELLIRYENEEAVDDSQLPKDRFSAERLKGVDSTLKIQPAELGDSAVYLCASSLVRGRANEQYFGPGTRLTVT.

The chain recombines TRBV27 with TRBJ2-3; 10 bases agree with TRBD2. CDR3 length: 14 residues. Looked up from germline, CDR1 is MNHEY and CDR2 is SMNVEV (reference sequence). The J segment lost 3 bases and the V segment lost 6 bases, leaving 3 bases of the junction unmatched. Written as DNA, the CDR3 is TGTGCCAGCAGGAATAGCGGGAGGACAGATACGCAGTATTTT. Amino acid sequence: CASRNSGRTDTQYF.

V gene TRBV10-1 combines with J gene TRBJ2-1, with D perhaps being TRBD1 or TRBD2 (5 bases each). The V gene lost 4 bases and the J gene lost 1 base, with 8 bases spanning the gap. The germline gives CDR1 WNHNN, CDR2 SYGVQD (reference sequence). The CDR3 is 14 amino acids. The CDR3 DNA reads TGCGCCAGCAGTGGGGGACCATCCTACAATGAGCAGTTCTTC. Its translation: CASSGGPSYNEQFF.

The rearrangement links TRBV5-1 to TRBJ2-5; TRBD2 matches at 7 bases. V dropped 0 bases and J dropped 3; count of bases not matched to a gene: 5. Germline V gene sequence: CDR1 SGHRS, CDR2 YFSETQ. The CDR3 has 15 amino acids. The CDR3 here is CASSLGRLAEETQYF. For the CDR3, the DNA is TGCGCCAGCAGCTTGGGGCGACTAGCAGAAGAGACCCAGTACTTC. Based on the CDR3 plus reference TRBV5-1 and TRBJ2-5, the full variable domain is KAGVTQTPRYLIKTRGQQVTLSCSPISGHRSVSWYQQTPGQGLQFLFEYFSETQRNKGNFPGRFSGRQFSNSRSEMNVSTLELGDSALYLCASSLGRLAEETQYFGPGTRLLVL.

This clone appeared a single time. The chain uses TRBV5-1 and TRBJ1-2; TRBD1 agrees at 8 bases. Trimming at V came to 0 bases and at J to 6 bases, leaving 1 base not matched to a gene. The CDR3 length is 13 residues. Germline V gives CDR1 SGHRS, CDR2 YFSETQ. CDR3 sequence reads: CASSLDRGDGYTF. The CDR3 DNA reads as TGCGCCAGCAGCTTGGACAGGGGGGATGGCTACACCTTC.

The rearrangement links TRBV5-8 to TRBJ1-4; no clear D gene. The CDR3 extends over 16 amino acids. Trimming removed 4 bases from V and 4 bases from J, with 17 bases in between. Per germline, CDR1 SGHTS and CDR2 YDEGEE. The CDR3 sequence is CASSVGRRENNEKLFF. The CDR3 bases are TGTGCCAGCAGCGTGGGCCGACGTGAGAATAATGAAAAACTGTTTTTT.

V usage is TRBV7-9 and J usage is TRBJ1-5; no clear D. Trimming took 5 bases from V and 8 from J, leaving 13 bases between them. The CDR3 sequence is 13 residues long. CDR1 is SEHNR, CDR2 FQNEAQ, per germline (reference sequence). The CDR3 loop reads CASSLGVKEPQHF. In DNA form, the CDR3 reads TGTGCCAGCAGCCTGGGAGTTAAGGAGCCCCAGCATTTT.

V is TRBV5-4 and J is TRBJ1-2; TRBD1 is a possible D gene (5 bases). The CDR3 consists of 12 residues. V was pared by 0 bases and J by 5 bases, with 5 bases between. Germline CDR1 SGHNT, CDR2 YYREEE (reference sequence). CDR3 coding DNA: TGTGCCAGCAGCTTGGAGGGGTATGGCTACACCTTC. Its translation: CASSLEGYGYTF.

A few counts support this clone. The chain is built from TRBV10-1 and TRBJ1-4; no clear D gene. The CDR3 is 10 amino acids. V gave up 8 bases and J gave up 5 bases, with 3 bases separating them. Germline V CDR1 and CDR2: WNHNN, SYGVQD (reference sequence). This chain's CDR3 is CASGNEKLFF. CDR3 in DNA: TGCGCCAGCGGAAATGAAAAACTGTTTTTT.

This clone appeared a few times. For the CDR3, the DNA is TGTGCCAGCAGTTCGGGCCAGGAACAGTACTTC. It encodes CASSSGQEQYF. This chain connects TRBV27 to TRBJ2-7; D not resolved. The CDR3 has 11 amino acids. Per germline, CDR1 MNHEY and CDR2 SMNVEV (reference sequence). V was cut by 4 bases and J by 10 bases, with 11 bases left in between.

V gene TRBV7-9 combines with J gene TRBJ1-2, with 8 positions matching TRBD1. Trimming cost V 0 bases and J 7 bases; bases outside gene matches: 4. The CDR3 runs 14 residues. Per the germline V gene, CDR1 is SEHNR and CDR2 is FQNEAQ (reference sequence). Written as DNA, the CDR3 is TGTGCCAGCAGCTTAGCGCCGGGACAGGCTGGCTACACCTTC. Its protein is CASSLAPGQAGYTF.

For the CDR3, the DNA is TGTGCCAGCAGTGAAGGGCAGGGTGTGAGGACTGAAGCTTTCTTT. Its protein product is CASSEGQGVRTEAFF. The rearrangement uses TRBV2 and TRBJ1-1, with a weak D call TRBD1 (5 bases). The CDR3 extends over 15 amino acids. With 1 base removed from V and 5 bases from J, the gap between germline ends came to 14 bases. Per germline, CDR1 SNHLY and CDR2 FYNNEI.

The rearrangement joins TRBV27 to TRBJ2-1; the match to TRBD1 covers 7 bases. V gave up 2 bases and J gave up 4 bases; unmatched junction bases: 5. This CDR3 has 15 residues. The V gene's germline CDR1 is MNHEY and CDR2 SMNVEV (reference sequence). The DNA for the CDR3 is TGTGCCAGCAGTTTAGTCACAGGGGTATACAATGAGCAGTTCTTC. Protein product: CASSLVTGVYNEQFF.

CDR3 protein: CASSQGQDFSYEQYF. In DNA, the CDR3 is TGTGCCAGCAGCCAAGGACAGGACTTCTCCTACGAGCAGTACTTC. The chain has TRBV5-5 and TRBJ2-7; TRBD1 aligns across 7 bases. The V and J ends lost 4 bases and 0 bases, in that order; junction bases with no gene match: 7. The CDR3 is 15 residues long. Looked up from germline, CDR1 is SGHKS and CDR2 is YYEKEE (reference sequence).

The V call is TRBV5-5, the J call TRBJ1-5; D perhaps matches TRBD1 (5 bases). Trimming took off 4 bases at V and 2 bases at J, with 10 bases between the two ends. Germline loops: CDR1 SGHKS, CDR2 YYEKEE (reference sequence). The CDR3 contains 14 residues. The CDR3, as DNA: TGTGCCAGCAGCCAAACAGGTGGCAATCAGCCCCAGCATTTT. It is translated as CASSQTGGNQPQHF.

The chain carries TRBV27 and TRBJ2-1, with 10 bases matching TRBD2. V dropped 5 bases and J dropped 15; count of bases not matched to a gene: 10. Germline CDR1 and CDR2: MNHEY and SMNVEV (reference sequence). There are 13 residues in the CDR3. CDR3 sequence reads: CASSPIGASGGFF. The CDR3 coding sequence is TGTGCCAGCAGTCCTATCGGGGCTAGCGGGGGGTTCTTC.

V usage is TRBV5-1 and J usage is TRBJ1-1; D remains unclear. This CDR3 spans 14 amino acids. Per germline, CDR1 SGHRS and CDR2 YFSETQ. The V end lost 2 bases, the J end lost 5 bases, and 13 bases lay between the germline ends. The CDR3 sequence is CASSLSDGRTEAFF. The CDR3 region has the DNA TGCGCCAGCAGCTTAAGTGACGGAAGGACTGAAGCTTTCTTT.

The genes are TRBV6-1 and TRBJ1-3, with a possible D match to TRBD1 (6 bases). Germline V CDR1 and CDR2: MNHNS, SASEGT. Between the trimmed V and J ends, which lost 7 bases and 6 bases, there was a span of 10 bases. The CDR3 has 12 amino acids. DNA for the CDR3: TGTGCCAGCACATCAGGGGTAAACACCATATATTTT. Residues: CASTSGVNTIYF.